Sequencing of this T cell receptor beta chain was carried out in a study of shared clonotypes between healthy human individuals. Using immunoSEQ multiplex PCR, the repertoire was profiled, and TCRdb retains in-frame clones only, with some absent. The data hold about 1,900,000 clones, with around 96% observed a single time. Study-wide findings and caveats: Naive subsets, compared against memory subsets, generally had larger estimated richness values. With several donors compared, around 4.7% of naive CD4 clonotypes were shared. Despite large depth, sorted-subset datasets appeared incompletely sequenced.

Terminally differentiated effector memory CD45RA+ cells were left out of the naive CD8 fraction, which was CD45RO-negative and positively selected for CCR7. The donor population consisted of healthy HIV-negative adults with no recent acute infections or vaccinations. CDR3 size: 17 residues. Trimming cost V 0 bases and J 0 bases; bases outside gene matches: 3. Germline V lookup: CDR1 MGHRA, CDR2 YSYEKL. Note on this clone: What it binds is not known.

The gene calls are TRBV4-1 and TRBJ2-5, with 11 bases identical to TRBD2. Specimen: naive CD8+ T cells sorted from blood. The TCR originated in a man aged 18-30 years in good health. CDR3 loop: CASSQESGLADQETQYF. The DNA for the CDR3 is TGCGCCAGCAGCCAAGAATCGGGACTAGCGGACCAAGAGACCCAGTACTTC.